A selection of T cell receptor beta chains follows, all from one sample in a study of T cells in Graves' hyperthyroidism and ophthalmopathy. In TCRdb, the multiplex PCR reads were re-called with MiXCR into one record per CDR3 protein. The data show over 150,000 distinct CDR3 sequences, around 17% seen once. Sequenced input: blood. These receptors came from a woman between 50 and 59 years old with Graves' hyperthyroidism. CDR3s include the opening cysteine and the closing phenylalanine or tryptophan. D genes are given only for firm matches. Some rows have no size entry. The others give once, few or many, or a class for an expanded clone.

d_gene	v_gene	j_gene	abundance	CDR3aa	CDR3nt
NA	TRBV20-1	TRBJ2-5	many	CSASRSSETQYF	TGCAGTGCTAGCCGGAGTTCGGAGACCCAGTACTTC
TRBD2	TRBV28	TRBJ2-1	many	CASSPPTSGILYEQFF	TGTGCCAGCAGTCCCCCGACTAGCGGGATTCTTTATGAGCAGTTCTTC
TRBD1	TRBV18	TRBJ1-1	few	CASSGDRNTEASF	TGTGCCAGCTCAGGGGACAGGAACACTGAAGCTTCCTTT
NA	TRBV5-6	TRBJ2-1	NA	CASSLMGQGADEQFF	TGTGCCAGCAGCTTGATGGGACAAGGGGCAGATGAGCAGTTCTTC
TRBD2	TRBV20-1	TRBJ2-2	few	CSASRLAGGLFGELFF	TGCAGTGCTAGTAGACTAGCGGGAGGGCTTTTCGGGGAGCTGTTTTTT
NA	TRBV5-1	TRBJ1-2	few	CASRQSYGYTF	TGCGCCAGCAGGCAGAGCTATGGCTACACCTTC
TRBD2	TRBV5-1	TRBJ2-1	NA	CASSDSGRAYNEQFF	TGCGCCAGCAGCGATAGCGGGAGGGCCTACAATGAGCAGTTCTTC
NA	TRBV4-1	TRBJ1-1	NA	CASSQDYLRTEAFF	TGCGCCAGCAGCCAAGATTACCTTAGGACTGAAGCTTTCTTT
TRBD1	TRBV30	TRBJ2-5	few	CAWKSWDREETQYF	TGTGCCTGGAAATCTTGGGACAGGGAAGAGACCCAGTACTTC
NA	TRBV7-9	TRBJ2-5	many	CASSLALGVETQYF	TGTGCCAGCAGCTTAGCGTTGGGAGTAGAGACCCAGTACTTC
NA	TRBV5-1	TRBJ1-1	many	CASSLDGSLGEAFF	TGCGCCAGCAGCTTGGACGGGTCCTTAGGAGAAGCTTTCTTT
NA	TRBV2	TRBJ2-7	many	CASTPPGAYEQYF	TGTGCCAGCACCCCCCCCGGGGCCTACGAGCAGTACTTC
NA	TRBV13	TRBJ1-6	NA	CASSLEGSSPLHF	TGTGCCAGCAGCTTAGAAGGAAGTTCACCCCTCCACTTT
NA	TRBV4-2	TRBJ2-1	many	CASSQDRGGSYNEQFF	TGTGCCAGCAGCCAAGATCGGGGTGGGTCCTACAATGAGCAGTTCTTC
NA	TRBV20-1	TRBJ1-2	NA	CSARPDGAGGYTF	TGCAGTGCTAGGCCAGACGGCGCGGGTGGCTACACCTTC
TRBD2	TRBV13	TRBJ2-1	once	CASSLGTSGAYNEQFF	TGTGCCAGCAGCTTAGGGACTAGCGGGGCCTACAATGAGCAGTTCTTC
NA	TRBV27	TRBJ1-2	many	CATRDGVGYTF	TGTGCCACCCGGGACGGAGTCGGCTACACCTTC
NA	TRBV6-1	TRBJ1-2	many	CASRQITTNYGYTF	TGTGCCAGCAGACAGATAACGACTAACTATGGCTACACCTTC
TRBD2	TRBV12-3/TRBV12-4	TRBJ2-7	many	CASSPGEGLEQYF	TGTGCCAGCAGTCCGGGGGAGGGACTCGAGCAGTACTTC
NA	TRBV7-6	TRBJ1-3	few	CASSLSAGGNTIYF	TGTGCCAGCAGCTTAAGCGCGGGTGGAAACACCATATATTTT
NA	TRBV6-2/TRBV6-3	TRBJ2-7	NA	CASSYLGEQYF	TGTGCCAGCAGTTATTTGGGCGAGCAGTACTTC
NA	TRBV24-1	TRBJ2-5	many	CATSEVIGGAQETQYF	TGTGCCACCAGTGAGGTGATTGGGGGAGCCCAAGAGACCCAGTACTTC
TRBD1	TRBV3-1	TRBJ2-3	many	CASSQPKGASADTQYF	TGTGCCAGCAGCCAACCAAAGGGGGCTTCCGCGGATACGCAGTATTTT
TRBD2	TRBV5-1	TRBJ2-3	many	CASSPGLAGVASTDTQYF	TGCGCCAGCAGCCCTGGACTAGCGGGAGTAGCGAGCACAGATACGCAGTATTTT
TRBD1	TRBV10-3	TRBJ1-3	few	CAIGQGAGNTIYF	TGTGCCATCGGACAGGGAGCTGGAAACACCATATATTTT
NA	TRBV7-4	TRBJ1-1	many	CASSYGVSGAAPEAFF	TGTGCCAGCAGCTACGGGGTCTCAGGGGCTGCCCCTGAAGCTTTCTTT
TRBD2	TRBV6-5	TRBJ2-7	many	CASSYLASGSYEQYF	TGTGCCAGCAGTTACCTGGCTAGCGGCTCCTACGAGCAGTACTTC
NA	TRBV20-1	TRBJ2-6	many	CSARSGSVSGANVLTF	TGCAGTGCTAGATCGGGTTCCGTATCTGGGGCCAACGTCCTGACTTTC
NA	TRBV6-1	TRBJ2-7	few	CASRRGGNPYYEQYF	TGTGCCAGCAGGAGGGGGGGCAATCCCTACTACGAGCAGTACTTC
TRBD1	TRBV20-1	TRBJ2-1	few	CSARGDRGSGEQFF	TGCAGTGCTAGAGGGGACAGGGGTTCGGGTGAGCAGTTCTTC
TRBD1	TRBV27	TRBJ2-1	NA	CASSSTGDEQFF	TGTGCCAGCAGTTCGACAGGGGATGAGCAGTTCTTC
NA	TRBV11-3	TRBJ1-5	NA	CASSGINQPQHF	TGTGCCAGCAGCGGGATCAATCAGCCCCAGCATTTT
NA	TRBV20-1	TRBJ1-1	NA	CSARREGGNTEAFF	TGCAGTGCGCGGCGCGAGGGAGGGAACACTGAAGCTTTCTTT
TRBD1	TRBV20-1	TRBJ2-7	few	CSARGTGGIYEQYF	TGCAGTGCTAGAGGGACAGGGGGCATATACGAGCAGTACTTC
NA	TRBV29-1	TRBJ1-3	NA	CSAAGGAGNTIYF	TGCAGCGCCGCCGGGGGGGCTGGAAACACCATATATTTT
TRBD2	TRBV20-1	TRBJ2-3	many	CSAAGTSGRMGTDTQYF	TGCAGTGCTGCCGGGACTAGCGGGAGGATGGGCACAGATACGCAGTATTTT
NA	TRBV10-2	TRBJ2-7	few	CASSETVDYEQYF	TGCGCCAGCAGTGAGACGGTGGACTACGAGCAGTACTTC
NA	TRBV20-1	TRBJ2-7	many	CSARDSRLPAYEQYF	TGCAGTGCTAGAGATTCCCGGCTCCCAGCCTACGAGCAGTACTTC
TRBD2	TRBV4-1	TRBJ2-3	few	CASSHGLFGLAGADTQYF	TGCGCCAGCAGCCACGGCCTCTTTGGACTAGCGGGAGCAGATACGCAGTATTTT
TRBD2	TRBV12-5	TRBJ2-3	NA	CASGLVQLSSGTLAGLADTQYF	TGTGCTAGTGGTTTGGTACAGTTGTCTAGCGGGACTTTAGCTGGATTGGCAGATACGCAGTATTTT
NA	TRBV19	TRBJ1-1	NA	CASTNQGRRYTEAFF	TGTGCCAGTACCAATCAGGGGCGCAGATACACTGAAGCTTTCTTT
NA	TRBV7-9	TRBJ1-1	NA	CASSLLAPSGTGAFF	TGTGCCAGCAGCTTATTGGCACCCTCGGGTACTGGAGCTTTCTTT
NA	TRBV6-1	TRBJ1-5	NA	CASSVDRNQPQHF	TGTGCCAGCAGTGTCGACAGGAATCAGCCCCAGCATTTT
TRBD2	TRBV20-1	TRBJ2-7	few	CSARRTSGATYEQYF	TGCAGTGCTAGAAGGACTAGCGGGGCAACCTACGAGCAGTACTTC
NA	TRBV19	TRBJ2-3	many	CASSPTLVESARRAMNTQYF	TGTGCCAGTAGTCCCACTCTTGTGGAAAGCGCCCGCCGAGCGATGAATACGCAGTATTTT
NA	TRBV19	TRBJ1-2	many	CASSIEGLANYGYTF	TGTGCCAGTAGTATAGAAGGCCTAGCTAACTATGGCTACACCTTC
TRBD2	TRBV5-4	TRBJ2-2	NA	CASKSGTSGRKTGELFF	TGTGCCAGCAAGAGTGGGACTAGCGGGAGGAAGACCGGGGAGCTGTTTTTT
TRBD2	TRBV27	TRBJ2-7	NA	CASSWTTSGRNEQYF	TGTGCCAGCAGTTGGACGACTAGCGGGAGGAACGAGCAGTACTTC
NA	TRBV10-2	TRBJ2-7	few	CASRELSTYEQYF	TGCGCCAGCAGGGAATTAAGCACCTACGAGCAGTACTTC
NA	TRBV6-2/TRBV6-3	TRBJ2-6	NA	CASTILPGANVLTF	TGTGCCAGCACCATACTCCCTGGGGCCAACGTCCTGACTTTC
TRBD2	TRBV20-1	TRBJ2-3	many	CSASFGTRTDTQYF	TGCAGTGCTTCATTCGGGACTAGAACAGATACGCAGTATTTT
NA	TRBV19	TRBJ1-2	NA	CASTPDSEDYGYTF	TGTGCCAGTACCCCCGACAGTGAGGACTATGGCTACACCTTC
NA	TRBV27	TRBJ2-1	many	CASTGPGYNEQFF	TGTGCCAGCACGGGACCGGGCTACAATGAGCAGTTCTTC
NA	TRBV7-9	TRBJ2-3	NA	CASTSERRTDTQYF	TGTGCCAGCACCAGCGAGAGAAGGACAGATACGCAGTATTTT